Each of the 22 T cell receptor beta chains below was sequenced from the same sample in a study of cytomegalovirus exposure and HLA in healthy donors. Use of 60 Vbeta and 13 Jbeta primers characterized the PCR. Using immunoSEQ multiplex PCR, the repertoire was profiled, and TCRdb retains in-frame clones only, with some absent. The table lists some 200,000 clones, 60% to 80% of them singletons, with 1.5% to 2% in the top ten. Sequenced material: PBMCs. The receptors here all came from a man younger than 35 in good health and CMV-seronegative.

The genes are TRBV6-6 and TRBJ2-7; 8 nucleotides align to TRBD2. Germline V gene sequence: CDR1 MNHNY, CDR2 SVGAGI (reference sequence). The ends lost 6 bases at V and 0 bases at J; junction bases unmatched: 10. This CDR3 spans 16 amino acids. The CDR3 region has the DNA TGTGCCAGCAGATCAGGGCCAGCGGGGGCCTCCTACGAGCAGTACTTC. Protein: CASRSGPAGASYEQYF.

This clone was seen once. This sequence joins TRBV5-1 and TRBJ2-3, with 13 bases fitting TRBD2. The trim removed 4 bases at V and 2 bases at J, leaving 7 bases unmatched. The CDR3 spans 17 residues. Germline V CDR1 and CDR2: SGHRS, YFSETQ. The CDR3: CASSTGTSGEYTDTQYF. Here the CDR3 DNA reads TGCGCCAGCAGCACCGGGACTAGCGGGGAGTACACAGATACGCAGTATTTT.

This chain joins TRBV7-9 and TRBJ2-1, with 7 bases fitting TRBD1. Germline assignment: CDR1 SEHNR and CDR2 FQNEAQ (reference sequence). The CDR3 runs 15 residues. Trimming took 6 bases from V and 5 from J; bases not matched to a gene: 10. The CDR3 is CASSARDRPNNEQFF. Here the CDR3 DNA reads TGTGCCAGCAGTGCCCGGGACAGACCAAACAATGAGCAGTTCTTC.

V usage is TRBV11-2 and J usage is TRBJ1-2; 8 bases agree with TRBD1. This CDR3 comprises 14 residues. Unmatched junction bases numbered 4, after V lost 6 bases and J lost 1 base. From germline, CDR1 is SGHAT and CDR2 FQNNGV. The DNA of the CDR3 is TGTGCCAGCAGGACACAGGGGGATAACTATGGCTACACCTTC. Amino acids: CASRTQGDNYGYTF.

The gene calls are TRBV10-3 and TRBJ2-5; TRBD1 matches 8 bases. This CDR3 has 15 amino acids. V shed 5 bases, J shed 1 base, and the junction held 6 bases outside the gene matches. CDR1 is ENHRY, CDR2 SYGVKD, per germline. The CDR3 nucleotides are TGTGCCATCAGTAACCCTACAGGGGGCCAAGAGACCCAGTACTTC. Translated: CAISNPTGGQETQYF.

The genes are TRBV18 and TRBJ2-3, with D tentatively TRBD2 (5 bases). V dropped 3 bases and J dropped 2 bases, with 12 bases sitting between them. The CDR3 sequence is 15 residues long. The germline gives CDR1 KGHSH, CDR2 LQKENI. Here the CDR3 reads CASSPRNGVTDTQYF. CDR3 bases: TGTGCCAGCTCACCCCGGAACGGGGTCACAGATACGCAGTATTTT. Drawing the rest from reference TRBV18 and TRBJ2-3, the complete variable domain is NAGVMQNPRHLVRRRGQEARLRCSPMKGHSHVYWYRQLPEEGLKFMVYLQKENIIDESGMPKERFSAEFPKEGPSILRIQQVVRGDSAAYFCASSPRNGVTDTQYFGPGTRLTVL.

The genes are TRBV2 and TRBJ1-4; D is ambiguous. The length of the CDR3 is 16 residues. Trimming took off 8 bases at V and 0 bases at J, with 16 bases between the two ends. Germline V gene data show CDR1 as SNHLY and CDR2 as FYNNEI. The CDR3 bases are TGTGCCAGCGCAAGGTCGCACGAGGCAACTAATGAAAAACTGTTTTTT. This sequence encodes CASARSHEATNEKLFF.

In the case of this clone: The CDR3 carries no conserved terminal phenylalanine or tryptophan, so it likely arises from a read error. V is TRBV11-3 and J is TRBJ2-7; a weak D match, TRBD1 (6 bases). There are 15 residues in the CDR3. Per germline, CDR1 SGHNT and CDR2 YENEEA. The V end lost 5 bases, the J end lost 3 bases, and 17 bases lay between the germline ends. CDR3 sequence (DNA): TGTGCCAGCAGCCCAGGGGCAGGCAGCCTCTACGAGCAGTACCTC. Translation: CASSPGAGSLYEQYL.

J is TRBJ2-5 and V is TRBV7-2; 7 bases agree with TRBD2. V shed 3 bases, J shed 5 bases, and the junction held 6 bases outside the gene matches. The CDR3 loop spans 14 amino acids. CDR1 and CDR2 from the germline V gene are SGHTA and FQGNSA. The CDR3 coding sequence is TGTGCCAGCAGCTTTGGGCCTAGCGGTGAGACCCAGTACTTC. This sequence encodes CASSFGPSGETQYF.

The J gene is TRBJ1-3, the V gene TRBV6-5; D remains unclear. Per germline, CDR1 MNHEY and CDR2 SVGAGI. The CDR3 runs to 12 residues. Between the trimmed V and J ends, which lost 7 bases and 4 bases, there was a span of 8 bases. DNA of the CDR3: TGTGCCAGCACAGGAGGGGGAAACACCATATATTTT. Protein sequence: CASTGGGNTIYF.

J is TRBJ2-7 and V is TRBV19; a weak D match, TRBD1 (6 bases). The CDR3 consists of 17 residues. V shed 5 bases and J shed 0 bases, with 20 bases lying between them. Germline CDR1 and CDR2: LNHDA and SQIVND (reference sequence). The CDR3 loop reads CASSSWATGWNSYEQYF. CDR3 in DNA: TGTGCCAGTAGTTCGTGGGCAACAGGGTGGAACTCCTACGAGCAGTACTTC. The whole variable domain, filled in from reference TRBV19 and TRBJ2-7, reads DGGITQSPKYLFRKEGQNVTLSCEQNLNHDAMYWYRQDPGQGLRLIYYSQIVNDFQKGDIAEGYSVSREKKESFPLTVTSAQKNPTAFYLCASSSWATGWNSYEQYFGPGTRLTVT.

The rearrangement links TRBV4-2 to TRBJ2-1; D not certain. Per germline, CDR1 LGHNA and CDR2 YNFKEQ. Trimming stripped 3 bases from V and 5 bases from J, with 8 bases between. The CDR3 runs 13 residues. The CDR3: CASSHAPDNEQFF. The DNA of the CDR3 is TGTGCCAGCAGCCATGCCCCGGACAATGAGCAGTTCTTC.

The genes are TRBV18 and TRBJ2-1, with TRBD1 identical over 8 bases. This CDR3 is built from 15 residues. CDR1 is KGHSH, CDR2 LQKENI, per germline. V gave up 4 bases and J gave up 7 bases; unmatched junction bases: 9. The CDR3 loop is CASSLDRGPGNEQFF. As DNA, the CDR3 is TGTGCCAGCTCACTCGACAGGGGCCCGGGAAATGAGCAGTTCTTC.

The table lists this clone with a count of one. The junction differs from germline at one of its ends, possibly a read error. The rearrangement uses TRBV7-2 and TRBJ1-1; 7 bases match TRBD1. CDR3 length: 15 amino acids. The germline gives CDR1 SGHTA, CDR2 FQGNSA. This CDR3 is CASSILQGVNTEAFF. The CDR3 region has the DNA TGTGCCAGCAGCATACTTCAGGGGGTGAATACTGAAGCTTTCTTT.

The genes are TRBV9 and TRBJ2-3, with 7 bases fitting TRBD2. Per germline, CDR1 SGDLS and CDR2 YYNGEE. The junction had 7 bases not matched to a gene; V was cut back by 0 bases and J by 3 bases. The CDR3 is made up of 16 amino acids. CDR3 sequence: CASSVAGLAATDTQYF. Here the CDR3 DNA reads TGTGCCAGCAGCGTAGCTGGCCTAGCGGCGACAGATACGCAGTATTTT.

This clone was observed a handful of times. The chain uses TRBV7-9 and TRBJ2-1; D possibly corresponds to TRBD2 (6 bases). Trimming left V 5 bases short and J 7 bases short, with 24 bases between. Germline CDR1 reads SEHNR; CDR2 reads FQNEAQ (reference sequence). The CDR3 extends over 17 amino acids. The CDR3: CASSLPLGGVVVNEQFF. Here the CDR3 DNA reads TGTGCCAGCAGCCTTCCCCTTGGAGGGGTAGTAGTAAATGAGCAGTTCTTC.

This clone came up once. The chain carries TRBV7-9 and TRBJ1-1; TRBD1 agrees at 8 bases. J lost 1 base, V lost 4 bases, and 8 bases had no gene match. The germline CDR1 and CDR2 sequences are SEHNR and FQNEAQ (reference sequence). The CDR3 runs 16 residues. CDR3: CASSSKQGGPNTEAFF. CDR3 coding DNA: TGTGCCAGCAGCTCGAAACAGGGGGGCCCGAACACTGAAGCTTTCTTT. Full variable domain (remainder filled in from reference TRBV7-9 and TRBJ1-1): DTGVSQNPRHKITKRGQNVTFRCDPISEHNRLYWYRQTLGQGPEFLTYFQNEAQLEKSRLLSDRFSAERPKGSFSTLEIQRTEQGDSAMYLCASSSKQGGPNTEAFFGQGTRLTVV.

CDR3 sequence (DNA): TGTGCCATCAGTGAGTCGTACAGGGGAGATAGGGAGACCCAGTACTTC. It specifies CAISESYRGDRETQYF. This chain links TRBV10-3 with TRBJ2-5; TRBD1 matches at 7 bases. CDR1 ENHRY and CDR2 SYGVKD come from the germline V gene. The CDR3 totals 16 residues. The V and J ends lost 0 bases and 5 bases, in that order; junction bases with no gene match: 9.

V gene TRBV5-1 combines with J gene TRBJ1-4; D not certain. Germline assignment: CDR1 SGHRS and CDR2 YFSETQ. V shed 0 bases and J shed 4 bases, with 7 bases lying between them. CDR3 size: 14 residues. As DNA, the CDR3 is TGCGCCAGCAGCTTGGATCCAGATAATGAAAAACTGTTTTTT. It encodes CASSLDPDNEKLFF.

This clone was detected once. CDR3 coding DNA: TGTGCCAGCAGCGTGACAAACTCCTACGAGCAGTACTTC. This gives the protein CASSVTNSYEQYF. The chain couples TRBV28 to TRBJ2-7; no reliable D call. V was cut by 6 bases and J by 0 bases, with 9 bases left in between. The CDR3 contains 13 residues. Germline loops: CDR1 MDHEN, CDR2 SYDVKM.

The CDR3 region has the DNA TGTGCCAGCAGCACCCCTCAAACCGGGACAGGAAGAATCTACGAGCAGTACTTC. Its protein product is CASSTPQTGTGRIYEQYF. The chain recombines TRBV2 with TRBJ2-5; 8 bases align to TRBD1. The J call is uncertain, as TRBJ2-7 better fits the DNA end. The germline gives CDR1 SNHLY, CDR2 FYNNEI. This CDR3 is built from 18 residues.

The rearrangement links TRBV5-1 to TRBJ1-1, with TRBD1 identical over 9 bases. After removal of 4 bases from V and 4 bases from J, the junction contained 5 bases not matched to a gene. This CDR3 spans 14 amino acids. CDR1 and CDR2 from the germline V gene are SGHRS and YFSETQ. CDR3 nucleotide sequence: TGCGCCAGCAGCGTAGGACAGGGGCGCACTGAAGCTTTCTTT. It codes for CASSVGQGRTEAFF. The variable domain in full, completed from reference TRBV5-1 and TRBJ1-1, reads KAGVTQTPRYLIKTRGQQVTLSCSPISGHRSVSWYQQTPGQGLQFLFEYFSETQRNKGNFPGRFSGRQFSNSRSEMNVSTLELGDSALYLCASSVGQGRTEAFFGQGTRLTVV.